These 32 T cell receptor beta chains were sequenced from one sample in a study of OX40 agonist ivuxolimab in advanced cancers. Profiled with immunoSEQ multiplex PCR; TCRdb holds only in-frame clones, not every one. The sample has roughly 17,000 clones; just under 80% are singletons. The material sequenced was CD4+ or CD8+ T cells sorted from blood, taken in a trial of the OX40 agonist ivuxolimab. The receptors come from an adult with an advanced solid tumor such as melanoma, head and neck, liver or kidney cancer.

The rearrangement uses TRBV7-9 and TRBJ2-4, with TRBD2 as a possible D gene (6 bases). V gave up 4 bases and J gave up 0 bases, with 19 bases separating them. The germline V gene has CDR1 SEHNR and CDR2 FQNEAQ (reference sequence). The CDR3 has 18 amino acids. The DNA for the CDR3 is TGTGCCAGCAGCTCCGTCCGAGGAGGGACCCTAGCCAAAAACATTCAGTACTTC. Its translation is CASSSVRGGTLAKNIQYF.

A few counts support this clone. The chain couples TRBV6-5 to TRBJ1-1; D not certain. Trimming stripped 4 bases from V and 2 bases from J, with 5 bases between. Looked up from germline, CDR1 is MNHEY and CDR2 is SVGAGI. The CDR3 length is 12 residues. CDR3 sequence: CASSWGNTEAFF. As DNA, the CDR3 is TGTGCCAGCAGTTGGGGAAACACTGAAGCTTTCTTT.

This clone is medium-sized. The chain links TRBV11-2 to TRBJ1-2; perhaps TRBD1 as D (5 bases). Germline V lookup: CDR1 SGHAT, CDR2 FQNNGV. V lost 1 base, J lost 6 bases, and 18 bases lay in between. CDR3 length: 16 residues. The CDR3 nucleotides are TGTGCCAGCAGCTTAGGCAGGGTCGTCCTAGGGGATGGCTACACCTTC. Protein product: CASSLGRVVLGDGYTF.

The DNA for the CDR3 is TGTGCCAGCAGCTTAGCGCTTTACGCGGACGGGGAGCTGTTTTTT. It translates to CASSLALYADGELFF. The chain is built from TRBV7-9 and TRBJ2-2; D uncertain. The CDR3 covers 15 residues. V shed 0 bases and J shed 7 bases, with 12 bases lying between them. Germline V lookup: CDR1 SEHNR, CDR2 FQNEAQ (reference sequence).

The chain employs TRBV7-9 and TRBJ1-2; no definite D call. V gave up 1 base and J gave up 8 bases, with 11 bases separating them. This CDR3 comprises 13 residues. CDR1 and CDR2 from the germline V gene are SEHNR and FQNEAQ (reference sequence). In DNA, the CDR3 is TGTGCCAGCAGCTTAGAAAGCCTAATGGGCTACACCTTC. Translated: CASSLESLMGYTF.

The rearrangement joins TRBV7-2 to TRBJ1-2, with TRBD1 as a possible D gene (6 bases). The germline gives CDR1 SGHTA, CDR2 FQGNSA. V gave up 0 bases and J gave up 2 bases, with 10 bases separating them. There are 15 residues in the CDR3. CDR3 sequence (DNA): TGTGCCAGCAGCTTAGCCCCAGGGGCGAACTATGGCTACACCTTC. It encodes CASSLAPGANYGYTF.

The rearrangement links TRBV30 to TRBJ2-2, with D uncertain. The CDR3 contains 16 residues. V was pared by 0 bases and J by 0 bases, with 11 bases between. Germline CDR1 reads GTSNPN; CDR2 reads SVGIG (reference sequence). In DNA, the CDR3 is TGTGCCTGGAGTGTACGGGTCAGGACGAACACCGGGGAGCTGTTTTTT. Protein: CAWSVRVRTNTGELFF.

The V call is TRBV19, the J call TRBJ1-2; unclear D gene. CDR3 length: 13 residues. Per germline, CDR1 LNHDA and CDR2 SQIVND (reference sequence). Trimming pared 5 bases from V and 2 bases from J, leaving 9 bases between. The CDR3: CASSLVVNYGYTF. In nucleotides, the CDR3 is TGTGCCAGTAGTTTAGTCGTAAACTATGGCTACACCTTC.

This sequence joins TRBV10-1 and TRBJ2-3, with 13 bases lining up with TRBD2. CDR3 length: 18 amino acids. CDR1 and CDR2 from the germline V gene are WNHNN and SYGVQD (reference sequence). With V trimmed by 3 bases and J by 0 bases, 6 bases remained unmatched. CDR3 DNA sequence: TGCGCCAGCAGTGATCGGACTAGCGGGGGAATTAGCACAGATACGCAGTATTTT. It translates to CASSDRTSGGISTDTQYF.

The chain links TRBV10-3 to TRBJ1-4; 10 bases match TRBD1. Looked up from germline, CDR1 is ENHRY and CDR2 is SYGVKD. The V gene end was trimmed by 6 bases and the J gene end by 7 bases; junction bases not matched to a gene: 11. The CDR3 runs to 16 residues. As DNA, the CDR3 is TGTGCCATCAGCCCCGGGACAGGGGCCGGAGGTGAAAAACTGTTTTTT. Translating gives CAISPGTGAGGEKLFF.

The chain recombines TRBV4-2 with TRBJ2-5; D call uncertain. V was trimmed by 4 bases and J by 1 base, leaving 10 bases between them. The CDR3 extends over 14 amino acids. Per the germline V gene, CDR1 is LGHNA and CDR2 is YNFKEQ. CDR3 loop: CASSPGHGQETQYF. DNA of the CDR3: TGTGCCAGCAGCCCCGGCCACGGCCAAGAGACCCAGTACTTC.

This clone has more than one count but fewer than ten. V gene TRBV7-9 combines with J gene TRBJ1-1; D not certain. Per the germline V gene, CDR1 is SEHNR and CDR2 is FQNEAQ (reference sequence). The CDR3 runs to 13 residues. The germline V and J ends were trimmed by 1 base and 11 bases, with 14 bases remaining between them. The CDR3 region has the DNA TGTGCCAGCAGCTTAGTGGTGGTGCCGGCCGCTTTCTTT. It encodes CASSLVVVPAAFF.

This clone appeared a few times. In DNA, the CDR3 is TGCGCCAGCAGCTCCCTACAGGGGTCCCACTATGGCTACACCTTC. Translating it yields CASSSLQGSHYGYTF. This chain joins TRBV5-1 and TRBJ1-2; 7 nucleotides align to TRBD1. In germline, CDR1 is SGHRS, CDR2 YFSETQ. Trimming removed 3 bases from V and 3 bases from J; junction bases left unmatched: 8. The CDR3 extends over 15 amino acids.

This clone has a handful of counts. V usage is TRBV5-6 and J usage is TRBJ1-1; D uncertain. Trimming took off 2 bases at V and 1 base at J, with 3 bases between the two ends. Germline V gene sequence: CDR1 SGHDT, CDR2 YYEEEE. The CDR3 runs to 12 residues. CDR3 residues: CASSFQNTEAFF. CDR3 in DNA: TGTGCCAGCAGCTTCCAGAACACTGAAGCTTTCTTT.

The chain combines TRBV5-1 with TRBJ1-2; the D gene is possibly TRBD1 (6 bases). This CDR3 region has 14 residues. Germline V gene lookup returns CDR1 SGHRS and CDR2 YFSETQ. Trimming took 4 bases from V and 7 from J, leaving 17 bases between them. The CDR3 spells CASSMGHQGSGYTF. CDR3 DNA sequence: TGCGCCAGCAGCATGGGACACCAAGGGAGTGGCTACACCTTC.

V is TRBV5-4 and J is TRBJ1-2; a weak D match, TRBD1 (5 bases). This CDR3 comprises 15 residues. Trimming took off 0 bases at V and 3 bases at J, with 12 bases between the two ends. Germline CDR1 and CDR2: SGHNT and YYREEE (reference sequence). The CDR3 region has the DNA TGTGCCAGCAGCTTGGCGGGCAGGGAACACTATGGCTACACCTTC. Its translation: CASSLAGREHYGYTF.

This clone has a single count. The chain carries TRBV27 and TRBJ2-1, with D hard to call. Trimming took 3 bases from V and 6 from J, leaving 9 bases between them. CDR3 length: 13 residues. From germline, CDR1 is MNHEY and CDR2 SMNVEV (reference sequence). The CDR3 DNA is TGTGCCAGCAGTTTGAGTGGTTTCAATGAGCAGTTCTTC. Translating gives CASSLSGFNEQFF.

The chain links TRBV13 to TRBJ2-3, with TRBD2 identical over 7 bases. V trimming: 7 bases; J trimming: 9 bases; junction bases outside the gene matches: 22. The germline gives CDR1 PRHDT, CDR2 FYEKMQ (reference sequence). The length of the CDR3 is 17 residues. The CDR3 sequence: CASTLTAASGLRGTQYF. The CDR3 DNA reads TGTGCCAGCACCCTAACCGCCGCTAGCGGCTTGCGGGGCACGCAGTATTTT.

The chain employs TRBV5-1 and TRBJ2-5, with 8 bases aligning to TRBD1. The germline gives CDR1 SGHRS, CDR2 YFSETQ. The length of the CDR3 is 20 residues. The trim removed 1 base at V and 5 bases at J, leaving 22 bases unmatched. The CDR3 is CASSLTIRRQGALMFETQYF. The CDR3 DNA follows: TGCGCCAGCAGCTTGACGATTCGGAGGCAGGGGGCGTTAATGTTCGAGACCCAGTACTTC.

J is TRBJ2-7 and V is TRBV7-9, with TRBD1 matching over 9 bases. The CDR3 has 14 residues. Germline V CDR1 and CDR2: SEHNR, FQNEAQ (reference sequence). Trimming at V came to 3 bases and at J to 4 bases, leaving 4 bases not matched to a gene. The DNA of the CDR3 is TGTGCCAGCAGCTTGACACAGGGGGCTTACGAGCAGTACTTC. Translating gives CASSLTQGAYEQYF.

There are a few counts of this clone. The chain combines TRBV28 with TRBJ2-2; the D is unclear. This CDR3 spans 15 amino acids. V dropped 5 bases and J dropped 4 bases, with 14 bases sitting between them. CDR1 and CDR2 (germline): MDHEN, SYDVKM. CDR3 residues: CASSVGRDPTGELFF. The CDR3 DNA is TGTGCCAGCAGTGTGGGCAGAGACCCCACCGGGGAGCTGTTTTTT.

This chain links TRBV15 with TRBJ1-2; no clear D. The CDR3 has 13 residues. Per germline, CDR1 LNHNV and CDR2 YYDKDF (reference sequence). Trimming took 5 bases from V and 1 from J, leaving 8 bases between them. CDR3 sequence (DNA): TGTGCCACCAGCCCCAGACTTAACTATGGCTACACCTTC. This codes for CATSPRLNYGYTF.

The V call is TRBV7-2, the J call TRBJ1-6; D ambiguous. V shed 5 bases and J shed 13 bases, with 12 bases lying between them. The V gene's germline CDR1 is SGHTA and CDR2 FQGNSA. The CDR3 loop spans 12 amino acids. The CDR3 DNA sequence: TGTGCCAGCAGCCTAATTGACCGTCCCCTCCACTTT. Translation: CASSLIDRPLHF.

The rearrangement links TRBV27 to TRBJ1-1; TRBD1 aligns across 7 bases. Germline-derived CDR1 and CDR2 are MNHEY and SMNVEV (reference sequence). The CDR3 runs 15 residues. Trimming at V came to 5 bases and at J to 4 bases, leaving 10 bases not matched to a gene. As DNA, the CDR3 is TGTGCCAGCAGTCTACTAATGGCAGGGGGCACTGAAGCTTTCTTT. This codes for CASSLLMAGGTEAFF.

The chain employs TRBV5-6 and TRBJ1-2; D is unresolved. CDR1 and CDR2 from the germline V gene are SGHDT and YYEEEE. The ends were cut back, 0 bases at V and 9 bases at J, with 15 bases in the middle. CDR3 length: 14 amino acids. This CDR3 is CASSLGGNDMRYTF. The CDR3 nucleotides are TGTGCCAGCAGCTTGGGAGGGAATGACATGCGCTACACCTTC. Supplemented by reference TRBV5-6 and TRBJ1-2, the full variable domain reads DAGVTQSPTHLIKTRGQQVTLRCSPKSGHDTVSWYQQALGQGPQFIFQYYEEEERQRGNFPDRFSGHQFPNYSSELNVNALLLGDSALYLCASSLGGNDMRYTFGSGTRLTVV.

The J gene is TRBJ2-1, the V gene TRBV10-2; 12 nucleotides line up with TRBD2. The CDR3 contains 14 residues. CDR1 and CDR2 from the germline V gene are WSHSY and SAAADI. With 4 bases clipped from V and 7 bases from J, the junction kept 2 bases outside the gene matches. CDR3 sequence: CASSGTSGMNEQFF. Written as DNA, the CDR3 is TGCGCCAGCAGTGGGACTAGCGGGATGAATGAGCAGTTCTTC.

In its sample, this clone ranks as medium-sized (0.01 to 0.1%). CDR3 DNA: TGTGCCAGCAGTGAACGGGTAGGGGTCTCTGGGGCCAACGTCCTGACTTTC. Residues: CASSERVGVSGANVLTF. The chain employs TRBV2 and TRBJ2-6; D might be TRBD1 (5 bases). The ends were cut back, 2 bases at V and 0 bases at J, with 11 bases in the middle. Germline lookup yields CDR1 SNHLY and CDR2 FYNNEI. CDR3 size: 17 residues.

In its sample, this clone was seen once. The chain couples TRBV11-2 to TRBJ1-4, with D possibly being TRBD1 (5 bases). This CDR3 comprises 15 residues. Deletions cut 1 base from V and 8 bases from J, with 14 bases between. Germline V gene sequence: CDR1 SGHAT, CDR2 FQNNGV. The CDR3 loop reads CASSLVGREGEKLFF. The CDR3 nucleotides read TGTGCCAGCAGCTTAGTTGGCAGGGAGGGCGAAAAACTGTTTTTT.

Judged by abundance, this clone is medium-sized. The chain carries TRBV11-2 and TRBJ1-5; D not certain. Trimming cost V 3 bases and J 6 bases, with 9 bases left between them. The CDR3 consists of 13 residues. Germline-derived CDR1 and CDR2 are SGHAT and FQNNGV. CDR3 bases: TGTGCCAGCAGCTTGGGTTTTGGTCAGCCCCAGCATTTT. Its protein is CASSLGFGQPQHF.

This chain links TRBV4-1 with TRBJ1-2; D is ambiguous. Per the germline V gene, CDR1 is MGHRA and CDR2 is YSYEKL. The CDR3 has 13 amino acids. The V end was cut by 0 bases, the J end by 4 bases, with 6 bases between. For the CDR3, the DNA is TGCGCCAGCAGCCAAGATAGTAGCTATGGCTACACCTTC. Amino acid sequence: CASSQDSSYGYTF.

This clone has more than one count but fewer than ten. The chain has TRBV11-2 and TRBJ1-5; D is unclear. Trimming took off 5 bases at V and 4 bases at J, with 15 bases between the two ends. The CDR3 sequence is 15 residues long. The germline V gene has CDR1 SGHAT and CDR2 FQNNGV. The chain's CDR3 is CASSLNRDWNQPQHF. CDR3 nucleotides: TGTGCCAGCAGCCTTAACCGGGATTGGAATCAGCCCCAGCATTTT.

This sequence joins TRBV19 and TRBJ2-4; TRBD1 matches at 9 bases. CDR3 length: 17 amino acids. V gave up 1 base and J gave up 1 base; unmatched junction bases: 5. Looked up from germline, CDR1 is LNHDA and CDR2 is SQIVND (reference sequence). CDR3 loop: CASSIVPGQGAKNIQYF. The CDR3 DNA reads as TGTGCCAGTAGTATAGTTCCCGGACAGGGGGCCAAAAACATTCAGTACTTC.